This TCR beta chain was captured in a study of blood T cell repertoires in COVID-19. Study summary: The origin of the acute and convalescent COVID-19 samples was the United States, Italy and Spain.

The repertoire was sequenced with immunoSEQ multiplex PCR; TCRdb's copy has only in-frame clones and lacks some. The table lists some 110,000 clones, roughly 80% of them singletons, with 8% to 10% in the top ten. CDR3 length equals 15 residues. V shed 3 bases, J shed 5 bases, and the junction held 4 bases outside the gene matches. In germline, CDR1 is SGDLS, CDR2 YYNGEE. The sequencing input was peripheral blood. The sequence was obtained from an older woman with acute or convalescent COVID-19. The rearrangement joins TRBV9 to TRBJ2-2, with TRBD2 matching 10 bases. Here the CDR3 reads CASSASGSETGELFF. The CDR3 DNA reads TGTGCCAGCAGCGCTAGCGGGAGCGAAACCGGGGAGCTGTTTTTT.